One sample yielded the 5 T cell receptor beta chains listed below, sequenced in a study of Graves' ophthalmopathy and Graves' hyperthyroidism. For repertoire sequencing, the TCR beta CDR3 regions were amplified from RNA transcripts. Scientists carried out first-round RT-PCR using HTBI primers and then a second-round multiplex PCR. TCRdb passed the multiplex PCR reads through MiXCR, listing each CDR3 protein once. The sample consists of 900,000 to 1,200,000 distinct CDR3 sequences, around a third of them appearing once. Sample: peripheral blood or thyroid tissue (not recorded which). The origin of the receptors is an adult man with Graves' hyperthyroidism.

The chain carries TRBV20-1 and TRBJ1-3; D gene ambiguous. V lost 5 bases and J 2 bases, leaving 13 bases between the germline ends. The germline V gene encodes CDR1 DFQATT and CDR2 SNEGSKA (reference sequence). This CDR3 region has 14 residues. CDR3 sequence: CSALQREAGNTIYF. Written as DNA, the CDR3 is TGCAGTGCTCTACAGAGGGAGGCTGGAAACACCATATATTTT.

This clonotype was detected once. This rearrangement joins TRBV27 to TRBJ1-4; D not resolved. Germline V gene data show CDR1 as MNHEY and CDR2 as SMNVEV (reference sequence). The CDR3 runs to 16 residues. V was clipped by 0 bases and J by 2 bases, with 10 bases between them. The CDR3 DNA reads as TGTGCCAGCAGTTTATCTTTTCTTGCGACTAATGAAAAACTGTTTTTT. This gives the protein CASSLSFLATNEKLFF.

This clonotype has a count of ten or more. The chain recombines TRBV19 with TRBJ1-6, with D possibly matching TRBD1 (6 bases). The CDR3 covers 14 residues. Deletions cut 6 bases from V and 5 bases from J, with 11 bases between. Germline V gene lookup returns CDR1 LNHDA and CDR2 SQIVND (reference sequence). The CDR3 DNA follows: TGTGCCAGTAGCCTCACAGGGAATAATTCACCCCTCCACTTT. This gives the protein CASSLTGNNSPLHF.

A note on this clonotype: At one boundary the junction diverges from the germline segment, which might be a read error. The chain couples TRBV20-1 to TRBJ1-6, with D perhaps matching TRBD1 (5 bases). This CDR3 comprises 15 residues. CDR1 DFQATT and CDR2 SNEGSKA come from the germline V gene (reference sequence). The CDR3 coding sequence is TGCAGTGCTAGGCACAGGAGCTCCCATAATTCACCCCTCCACTTT. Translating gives CSARHRSSHNSPLHF.

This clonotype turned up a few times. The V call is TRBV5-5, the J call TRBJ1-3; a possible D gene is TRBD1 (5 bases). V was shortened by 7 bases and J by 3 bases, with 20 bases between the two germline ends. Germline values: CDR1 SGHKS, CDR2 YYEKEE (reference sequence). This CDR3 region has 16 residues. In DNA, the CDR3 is TGTGCCAGCCGGATCCGGGACCTTGCCGATGGAAACACCATATATTTT. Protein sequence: CASRIRDLADGNTIYF.